These 8 T cell receptor beta chains originate from one sample sequenced in a study of OX40 agonist ivuxolimab in advanced cancers. Assay: immunoSEQ multiplex PCR; the TCRdb copy retains only in-frame clones and omits some. In the table there are some 64,000 clones, 80% to 95% of which are singletons. The sample was CD4+ or CD8+ T cells sorted from blood, taken in a trial of the OX40 agonist ivuxolimab. The receptor source for this set is an adult with an advanced solid tumor such as melanoma, head and neck, liver or kidney cancer.

This CDR3 is CASSLGADTQYF. The CDR3 DNA is TGTGCCAGCAGCTTAGGGGCAGATACGCAGTATTTT. The chain employs TRBV7-8 and TRBJ2-3; D remains ambiguous. Germline CDR1 is SGHVS and CDR2 is FQNEAQ. The V end lost 1 base, the J end lost 4 bases, and 3 bases lay between the germline ends. This CDR3 comprises 12 residues. Based on the CDR3 plus reference TRBV7-8 and TRBJ2-3, the full variable domain is GAGVSQSPRYKVAKRGQDVALRCDPISGHVSLFWYQQALGQGPEFLTYFQNEAQLDKSGLPSDRFFAERPEGSVSTLKIQRTQQEDSAVYLCASSLGADTQYFGPGTRLTVL.

The rearrangement uses TRBV27 and TRBJ1-1, with D perhaps TRBD1 (5 bases). The germline gives CDR1 MNHEY, CDR2 SMNVEV (reference sequence). The CDR3 length is 13 residues. With 3 bases removed from V and 2 bases from J, the gap between germline ends came to 7 bases. The CDR3 sequence is CASSFQGNTEAFF. The CDR3, as DNA: TGTGCCAGCAGTTTTCAGGGAAACACTGAAGCTTTCTTT.

In this sample, this clone turned up once. The chain links TRBV30 to TRBJ2-3, with D possibly TRBD1 on 5 matching bases. Germline CDR1 is GTSNPN and CDR2 is SVGIG (reference sequence). The CDR3 runs to 13 residues. Trimming removed 5 bases at V and 2 bases at J, with 11 bases between. Here the CDR3 reads CAWVLGPTDTQYF. CDR3 nucleotide sequence: TGTGCCTGGGTGTTGGGGCCCACAGATACGCAGTATTTT.

This clone has a single count. The gene calls are TRBV7-9 and TRBJ2-3; possibly TRBD2 for D (6 bases). The CDR3 runs 15 residues. Germline CDR1 reads SEHNR; CDR2 reads FQNEAQ (reference sequence). The V gene lost 3 bases and the J gene lost 5 bases, with 15 bases spanning the gap. The CDR3 DNA reads TGTGCCAGCAGCTTCGGAGCGGGCGAGGGAGATACGCAGTATTTT. Translated: CASSFGAGEGDTQYF. Combining the CDR3 with reference TRBV7-9 and TRBJ2-3 gives the whole variable domain DTGVSQNPRHKITKRGQNVTFRCDPISEHNRLYWYRQTLGQGPEFLTYFQNEAQLEKSRLLSDRFSAERPKGSFSTLEIQRTEQGDSAMYLCASSFGAGEGDTQYFGPGTRLTVL.

The rearrangement links TRBV10-3 to TRBJ2-2; TRBD1 matches at 11 bases. V shed 3 bases, J shed 5 bases, and the junction held 2 bases outside the gene matches. The germline CDR1 and CDR2 sequences are ENHRY and SYGVKD. This CDR3 spans 15 amino acids. CDR3 sequence: CAISDGTGGTGELFF. The DNA of the CDR3 is TGTGCCATCAGTGACGGGACAGGGGGAACCGGGGAGCTGTTTTTT.

The rearrangement uses TRBV11-2 and TRBJ2-5; 8 nucleotides line up with TRBD2. After removal of 5 bases from V and 1 base from J, the junction contained 12 bases not matched to a gene. The CDR3 loop spans 17 amino acids. CDR1 is SGHAT and CDR2 is FQNNGV in the germline V gene. The CDR3 loop reads CASSLSRGGFTQETQYF. CDR3 nucleotide sequence: TGTGCCAGCAGCCTCTCTCGGGGGGGGTTTACCCAAGAGACCCAGTACTTC. Based on the CDR3 plus reference TRBV11-2 and TRBJ2-5, the full variable domain is EAGVAQSPRYKIIEKRQSVAFWCNPISGHATLYWYQQILGQGPKLLIQFQNNGVVDDSQLPKDRFSAERLKGVDSTLKIQPAKLEDSAVYLCASSLSRGGFTQETQYFGPGTRLLVL.

This clone is a singleton in its sample. V and J are TRBV4-1 and TRBJ2-2; D remains unclear. CDR1 is MGHRA, CDR2 YSYEKL, per germline. The V and J ends lost 1 base and 1 base respectively, with 4 bases between them. This CDR3 contains 14 residues. CDR3 amino acids: CASSQGWNTGELFF. DNA of the CDR3: TGCGCCAGCAGCCAAGGGTGGAACACCGGGGAGCTGTTTTTT.

The rearrangement links TRBV5-6 to TRBJ2-2; the D is unclear. Germline V gives CDR1 SGHDT, CDR2 YYEEEE. V was pared by 0 bases and J by 6 bases, with 6 bases between. CDR3 size: 13 residues. Written as DNA, the CDR3 is TGTGCCAGCAGCTTGGGGGGATCCGGGGAGCTGTTTTTT. Amino acids: CASSLGGSGELFF.